Following are 5 T cell receptor beta chains from one sample sequenced in a study of blood T cell repertoires in COVID-19. Sequenced by immunoSEQ multiplex PCR; TCRdb stores in-frame clones only, minus some. This table has roughly 40,000 clones, over 90% appearing once. Sequenced sample: peripheral blood. These TCRs come from a human donor in a cohort sampled during active COVID-19.

This clone was seen only once. The chain joins TRBV5-1 to TRBJ2-1; 11 bases fit TRBD2. Germline V CDR1 and CDR2: SGHRS, YFSETQ. The CDR3 has 16 amino acids. V lost 3 bases and J lost 5; bases outside the gene matches: 7. Here the CDR3 reads CASSSLLAGVDNEQFF. In nucleotides, the CDR3 is TGCGCCAGCAGCTCCCTACTAGCGGGAGTAGACAATGAGCAGTTCTTC. Drawing the rest from reference TRBV5-1 and TRBJ2-1, the complete variable domain is KAGVTQTPRYLIKTRGQQVTLSCSPISGHRSVSWYQQTPGQGLQFLFEYFSETQRNKGNFPGRFSGRQFSNSRSEMNVSTLELGDSALYLCASSSLLAGVDNEQFFGPGTRLTVL.

This clone was seen a single time. The chain has TRBV5-1 and TRBJ2-2, with 11 nucleotides matching TRBD2. The V and J ends lost 4 bases and 5 bases, in that order; junction bases with no gene match: 13. The CDR3 is made up of 18 amino acids. The germline CDR1 and CDR2 sequences are SGHRS and YFSETQ. CDR3 sequence (DNA): TGCGCCAGCAGCCCCGCCGGGACTAGCGGTGGGGGGACCGGGGAGCTGTTTTTT. Translated: CASSPAGTSGGGTGELFF.

The CDR3: CASSEYGGINTEAFF. Written as DNA, the CDR3 is TGTGCCAGCAGTGAGTATGGAGGGATTAACACTGAAGCTTTCTTT. This rearrangement joins TRBV6-1 to TRBJ1-1; no definite D call. Germline values: CDR1 MNHNS, CDR2 SASEGT. Trimming took off 3 bases at V and 2 bases at J, with 13 bases between the two ends. The CDR3 has 15 amino acids.

The chain uses TRBV9 and TRBJ2-7; D is ambiguous. Deletions cut 1 base from V and 7 bases from J, with 21 bases between. Germline CDR1 SGDLS, CDR2 YYNGEE. This CDR3 has 16 residues. Here the CDR3 reads CASSVFSMAPPSEQYF. The CDR3 DNA sequence: TGTGCCAGCAGCGTATTTTCCATGGCCCCCCCGTCGGAGCAGTACTTC.

This clone was recorded only once. This chain links TRBV6-2 or TRBV6-3 with TRBJ1-1; D gene ambiguous. Trimming stripped 4 bases from V and 5 bases from J, with 8 bases between. CDR3 length: 12 amino acids. Germline V lookup: CDR1 MNHEY, CDR2 SVGEGT. In DNA form, the CDR3 reads TGTGCCAGCAGTTTTCCCCTTACTGAAGCTTTCTTT. Translated: CASSFPLTEAFF.